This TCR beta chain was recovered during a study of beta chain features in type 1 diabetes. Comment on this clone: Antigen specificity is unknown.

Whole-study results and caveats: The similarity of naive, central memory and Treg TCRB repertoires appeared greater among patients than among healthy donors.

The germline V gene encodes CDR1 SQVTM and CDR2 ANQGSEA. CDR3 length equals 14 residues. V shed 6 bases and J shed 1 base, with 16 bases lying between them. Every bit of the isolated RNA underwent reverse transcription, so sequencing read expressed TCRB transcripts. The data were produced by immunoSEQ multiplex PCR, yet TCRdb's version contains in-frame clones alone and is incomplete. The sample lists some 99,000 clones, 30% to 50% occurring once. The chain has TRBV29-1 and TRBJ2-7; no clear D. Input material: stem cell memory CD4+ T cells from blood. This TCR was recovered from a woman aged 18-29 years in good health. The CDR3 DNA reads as TGCAGCGTCCAGGCTGGCCTCATATCCTACGAGCAGTACTTC. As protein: CSVQAGLISYEQYF.